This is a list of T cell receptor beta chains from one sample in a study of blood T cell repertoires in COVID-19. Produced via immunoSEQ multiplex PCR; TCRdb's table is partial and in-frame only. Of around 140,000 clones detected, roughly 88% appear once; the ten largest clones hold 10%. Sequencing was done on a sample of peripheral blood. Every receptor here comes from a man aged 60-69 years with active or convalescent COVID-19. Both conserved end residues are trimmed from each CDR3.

CDR3aa: ATSRGGGLATEAF
j_gene: TRBJ1-1
v_gene: TRBV15

CDR3aa: ASSLYLEGPNYGYT
j_gene: TRBJ1-2
v_gene: TRBV7-2

CDR3aa: ASKYQGNEQF
j_gene: TRBJ2-1
v_gene: TRBV12-3/TRBV12-4

CDR3aa: ASRTGGRDEQY
j_gene: TRBJ2-7
v_gene: TRBV12-3/TRBV12-4

CDR3aa: ASSIEAAGSQGGIQY
j_gene: TRBJ2-4
v_gene: TRBV19

CDR3aa: ASSRIAGGD
j_gene: TRBJ2-3
v_gene: TRBV6-2/TRBV6-3

CDR3aa: ASSERGQARRAF
j_gene: TRBJ1-1
v_gene: TRBV2

CDR3aa: AWSSPWGGIYNEQF
j_gene: TRBJ2-1
v_gene: TRBV30

CDR3aa: ASSQLRGQGRRTEAF
j_gene: TRBJ1-1
v_gene: TRBV3-1/TRBV3-2

CDR3aa: ASSSGTGGGNQPQH
j_gene: TRBJ1-5
v_gene: TRBV27

CDR3aa: ASSLDRGQEKLF
j_gene: TRBJ1-4
v_gene: TRBV5-1

CDR3aa: ASSPGSPEDEQF
j_gene: TRBJ2-1
v_gene: TRBV5-1

CDR3aa: ASSQGRQGANQPQH
j_gene: TRBJ1-5
v_gene: TRBV3-1/TRBV3-2

CDR3aa: ASSPRLASTGELF
j_gene: TRBJ2-2
v_gene: TRBV3-1/TRBV3-2

CDR3aa: ASSQVKAGVSYNEQF
j_gene: TRBJ2-1
v_gene: TRBV4-3

CDR3aa: ASSSTGDRVSYNSPLH
j_gene: TRBJ1-6
v_gene: TRBV11-2

CDR3aa: ATSDSARDSLGTDTQY
j_gene: TRBJ2-3
v_gene: TRBV24-1

CDR3aa: ASSDTRGLGNEQY
j_gene: TRBJ2-7
v_gene: TRBV25-1

CDR3aa: ASSLWGGAEETQY
j_gene: TRBJ2-5
v_gene: TRBV27

CDR3aa: ASSLRPNPSYNEQF
j_gene: TRBJ2-1
v_gene: TRBV5-8

CDR3aa: ASSSGQGGEQY
j_gene: TRBJ2-7
v_gene: TRBV5-1

CDR3aa: ASSDTPGVSYNSPLH
j_gene: TRBJ1-6
v_gene: TRBV25-1

CDR3aa: ASSGTSFSTYNEQF
j_gene: TRBJ2-1
v_gene: TRBV7-9

CDR3aa: ASSSAFRNTEAF
j_gene: TRBJ1-1
v_gene: TRBV11-2

CDR3aa: ASSLAGRPTGTEAF
j_gene: TRBJ1-1
v_gene: TRBV7-9

CDR3aa: ASSPQTSGSYNEQF
j_gene: TRBJ2-1
v_gene: TRBV7-7

CDR3aa: SVGDGGLEAF
j_gene: TRBJ1-1
v_gene: TRBV29-1

CDR3aa: ASTILKSAGERWNTGELF
j_gene: TRBJ2-2
v_gene: TRBV19

CDR3aa: ATKRGDRFEAF
j_gene: TRBJ1-1
v_gene: TRBV6-5

CDR3aa: ASSLGVGGTGELF
j_gene: TRBJ2-2
v_gene: TRBV19

CDR3aa: ASSLGQPSSGNTIY
j_gene: TRBJ1-3
v_gene: TRBV18

CDR3aa: ASRLGQILNYGYT
j_gene: TRBJ1-2
v_gene: TRBV6-5

CDR3aa: ASSQGTRGEQF
j_gene: TRBJ2-1
v_gene: TRBV12-3/TRBV12-4

CDR3aa: ASSYVRGGKETQY
j_gene: TRBJ2-5
v_gene: TRBV6-5

CDR3aa: ASSSGTGALRKLF
j_gene: TRBJ1-4
v_gene: TRBV5-1

CDR3aa: ASSQGRSYGYT
j_gene: TRBJ1-2
v_gene: TRBV14

CDR3aa: ASSLSGVNTEAF
j_gene: TRBJ1-1
v_gene: TRBV5-1

CDR3aa: AWSWRSNNSPLH
j_gene: TRBJ1-6
v_gene: TRBV30

CDR3aa: ASSPGDGSSYEQY
j_gene: TRBJ2-7
v_gene: TRBV4-3

CDR3aa: ASSISGGSQY
j_gene: TRBJ2-3
v_gene: TRBV19

CDR3aa: ASSSLGQMVLNEKLF
j_gene: TRBJ1-4
v_gene: TRBV5-5

CDR3aa: ASSAEGGVGLGANVLT
j_gene: TRBJ2-6
v_gene: TRBV9

CDR3aa: ASSLYRTEAF
j_gene: TRBJ1-1
v_gene: TRBV11-3

CDR3aa: ASSLEGVFTEAF
j_gene: TRBJ1-1
v_gene: TRBV5-1

CDR3aa: ASSLDRLNQPQH
j_gene: TRBJ1-5
v_gene: TRBV7-2

CDR3aa: ASSHPGLAGEDTQY
j_gene: TRBJ2-3
v_gene: TRBV4-1

CDR3aa: ASSQDLHSYGYT
j_gene: TRBJ1-2
v_gene: TRBV4-3

CDR3aa: ATSAANYGYT
j_gene: TRBJ1-2
v_gene: TRBV24-1

CDR3aa: ASSLVQGADGYT
j_gene: TRBJ1-2
v_gene: TRBV11-2

CDR3aa: ASSPSPGLSSYEQY
j_gene: TRBJ2-7
v_gene: TRBV7-9

CDR3aa: ASSPDDRFGYT
j_gene: TRBJ1-2
v_gene: TRBV9

CDR3aa: ASSVPYADTQY
j_gene: TRBJ2-3
v_gene: TRBV5-4

CDR3aa: ASSVGDRAEKLF
j_gene: TRBJ1-4
v_gene: TRBV9

CDR3aa: ASSEGTANYGYT
j_gene: TRBJ1-2
v_gene: TRBV5-4